This T cell receptor beta chain derives from a study of patients and donors after allogeneic stem cell transplantation. This CDR3 has 17 residues. J was trimmed by 1 base and V by 3 bases; bases with no gene match: 6. The germline gives CDR1 LGHNA, CDR2 YNFKEQ. A single record per CDR3 protein comes from TCRdb applying MiXCR to the RT-PCR reads. This sample has 70,000 or so distinct CDR3 sequences, with more than 20% found just once. This clonotype showed up just a few times. The source material was blood, either unsorted or a sorted T cell fraction (not recorded which). This chain links TRBV4-2 with TRBJ2-3; TRBD2 aligns across 11 bases. This sequence was found in a human donor who was either an allogeneic HSCT recipient or a stem cell or donor lymphocyte infusion donor (not recorded which). It is not recorded whose cells these are; they may come from a transplant donor. CDR3 sequence reads: CASSQNLAGGRTDTQYF. For the CDR3, the DNA is TGTGCCAGCAGCCAGAATCTAGCGGGGGGACGCACAGATACGCAGTATTTT.